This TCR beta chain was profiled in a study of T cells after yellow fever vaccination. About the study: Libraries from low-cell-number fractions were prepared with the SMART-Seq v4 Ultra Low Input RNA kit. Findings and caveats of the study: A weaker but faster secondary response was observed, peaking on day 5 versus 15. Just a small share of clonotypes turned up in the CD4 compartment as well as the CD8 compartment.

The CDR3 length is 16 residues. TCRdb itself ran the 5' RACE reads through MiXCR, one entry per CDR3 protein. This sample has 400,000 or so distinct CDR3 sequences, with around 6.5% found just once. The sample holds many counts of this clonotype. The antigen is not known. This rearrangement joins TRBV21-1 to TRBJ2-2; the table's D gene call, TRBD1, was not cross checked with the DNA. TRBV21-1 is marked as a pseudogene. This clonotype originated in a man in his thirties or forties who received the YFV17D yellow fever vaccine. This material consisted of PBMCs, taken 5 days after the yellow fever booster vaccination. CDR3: CASSSMKGQYTGELFF. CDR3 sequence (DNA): TGTGCCAGCAGCAGTATGAAAGGACAGTACACCGGGGAGCTGTTTTTT.